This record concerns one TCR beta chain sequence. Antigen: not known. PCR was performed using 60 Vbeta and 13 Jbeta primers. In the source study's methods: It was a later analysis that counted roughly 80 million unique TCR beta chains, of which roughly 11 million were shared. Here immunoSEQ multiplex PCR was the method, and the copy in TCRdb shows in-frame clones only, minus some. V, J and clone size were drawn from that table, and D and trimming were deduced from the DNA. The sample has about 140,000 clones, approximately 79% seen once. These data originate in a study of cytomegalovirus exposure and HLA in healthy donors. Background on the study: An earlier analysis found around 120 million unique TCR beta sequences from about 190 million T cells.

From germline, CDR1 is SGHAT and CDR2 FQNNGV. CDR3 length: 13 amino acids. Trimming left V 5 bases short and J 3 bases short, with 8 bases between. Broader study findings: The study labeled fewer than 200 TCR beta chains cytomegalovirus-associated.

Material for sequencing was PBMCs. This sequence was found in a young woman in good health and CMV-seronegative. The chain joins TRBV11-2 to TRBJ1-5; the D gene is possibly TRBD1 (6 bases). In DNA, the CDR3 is TGTGCCAGCAGCGACAGGCTCAATCAGCCCCAGCATTTT. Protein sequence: CASSDRLNQPQHF.